Below, one TCR beta chain is given with its context. It was with 60 Vbeta and 13 Jbeta primers that the PCR ran. TCRdb's table, derived via immunoSEQ multiplex PCR, lists solely in-frame clones and lacks some. The table has approximately 130,000 clones, around 77% seen once. This entry comes from a study of cytomegalovirus exposure and HLA in healthy donors. Germline lookup yields CDR1 SNHLY and CDR2 FYNNEI. CDR3 length: 17 amino acids. Trimming removed 6 bases from V and 0 bases from J; junction bases left unmatched: 11. Sequences were obtained from PBMCs. This sequence was found in a man aged 18 to 30 in good health and CMV-seropositive. V usage is TRBV2 and J usage is TRBJ1-5, with 7 bases aligning to TRBD1. CDR3 coding DNA: TGTGCCAGCAGAGGAGACCGGGACAGAAATAGCAATCAGCCCCAGCATTTT. Translation: CASRGDRDRNSNQPQHF.